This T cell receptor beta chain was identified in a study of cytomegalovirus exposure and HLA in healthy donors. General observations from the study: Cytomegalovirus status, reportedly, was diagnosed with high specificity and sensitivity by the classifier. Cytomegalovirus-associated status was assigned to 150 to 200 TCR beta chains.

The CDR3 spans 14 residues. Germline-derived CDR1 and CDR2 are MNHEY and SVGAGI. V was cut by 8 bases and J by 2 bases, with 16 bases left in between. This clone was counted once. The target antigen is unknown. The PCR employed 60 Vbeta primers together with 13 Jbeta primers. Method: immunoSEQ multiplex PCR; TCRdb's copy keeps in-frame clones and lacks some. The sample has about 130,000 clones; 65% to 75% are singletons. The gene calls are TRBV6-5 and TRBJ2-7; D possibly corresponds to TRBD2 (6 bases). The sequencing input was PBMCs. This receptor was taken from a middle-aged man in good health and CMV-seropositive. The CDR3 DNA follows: TGTGCCAGCCGACCCCGGGCGGGGCCCTACGAGCAGTACTTC. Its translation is CASRPRAGPYEQYF.